A selection of T cell receptor beta chains follows, all from one sample in a study of CD4 T cells in relation to SARS-CoV-2 and coronaviruses. Their antigen targets remain unknown. TCRdb's table, derived via immunoSEQ multiplex PCR, lists solely in-frame clones and lacks some. Of 24,000 or so clones listed, 78% were seen once; the top ten hold roughly 14%. The sequencing input was CD4+ T cells from PBMCs, cultured in vitro. Receptor source: a human donor in good health. The CDR3 runs from the conserved cysteine through the conserved F or W. D genes are given only for firm matches. Rows give clone size only sometimes, using once, few, many, or a class for an expanded clone.

d_gene	abundance	v_gene	j_gene	CDR3nt	CDR3aa
.	.	TRBV20-1	TRBJ2-5	TGCAGTGCTAGTCGTGTCTCTCAAGAGACCCAGTACTTC	CSASRVSQETQYF
TRBD1	few	TRBV30	TRBJ1-2	TGTGCCTGGAGTGTACCGGGACAGGGGGTTATGTATGGCTACACCTTC	CAWSVPGQGVMYGYTF
.	.	TRBV19	TRBJ2-7	TGTGCCAGTAGTGCTGGACAAGCTTACGAGCAGTACTTC	CASSAGQAYEQYF
TRBD1	few	TRBV7-9	TRBJ2-7	TGTGCCAGCAGCTCGGGACAGGAGAACTCCTACGAGCAGTACTTC	CASSSGQENSYEQYF
.	.	TRBV2	TRBJ1-1	TGTGCCAGCAGCCCTCCGGCCAGGGGCACTGAAGCTTTCTTT	CASSPPARGTEAFF
.	once	TRBV7-3	TRBJ2-2	TGTGCCAGCAGCTTGCCAAACACCGGGGAGCTGTTTTTT	CASSLPNTGELFF
.	.	TRBV5-6	TRBJ2-5	TGTGCCAGCAGCTTGGTACTGGGCAGGGCACAAGAGACCCAGTACTTC	CASSLVLGRAQETQYF
.	few	TRBV18	TRBJ1-3	TGTGCCAGCTCACCACCGACAGGTGCTGGAAACACCATATATTTT	CASSPPTGAGNTIYF
.	.	TRBV5-6	TRBJ2-5	TGTGCCAGCAGCTTGAGACTCCGGGGAGGGACCCAGTACTTC	CASSLRLRGGTQYF
TRBD1	.	TRBV19	TRBJ1-2	TGTGCCAGTGGATCTGGACAGGGGGCTAACTATGGCTACACCTTC	CASGSGQGANYGYTF
.	few	TRBV6-6	TRBJ1-5	TGTGCCAGCAGTTACAGCACGGGAAATCAGCCCCAGCATTTT	CASSYSTGNQPQHF
TRBD2	.	TRBV24-1	TRBJ2-3	TGTGCCACCAGTGGGCGCGGGAGCAGGGCCCAGAGCACAGATACGCAGTATTTT	CATSGRGSRAQSTDTQYF
.	.	TRBV10-1	TRBJ1-2	TGCGCCAGCAGTGAGTCGGTTTCCAGACTAAACTATGGCTACACCTTC	CASSESVSRLNYGYTF
.	.	TRBV27	TRBJ2-7	TGTGCCAGCAGTTTAGGTTCGTTGGGATACGAGCAGTACTTC	CASSLGSLGYEQYF
.	.	TRBV3-1/TRBV3-2	TRBJ1-5	TGTGCCAGCAGCCAAGATTCGACGGCTAATCAGCCCCAGCATTTT	CASSQDSTANQPQHF
.	.	TRBV7-2	TRBJ2-7	TGTGCCAGCAGCGAGCGGACCGAGCAGTACTTC	CASSERTEQYF
TRBD2	.	TRBV5-1	TRBJ2-3	TGCGCCAGCAGCCCCCGGGGAGGGGTGGGAGATACGCAGTATTTT	CASSPRGGVGDTQYF
.	.	TRBV28	TRBJ1-1	TGTGCCAGCAGAGTCGACACTAACACTGAAGCTTTCTTT	CASRVDTNTEAFF
TRBD2	few	TRBV10-1	TRBJ2-7	TGCGCCAGCAGTGAGGGGGTAGCGGGGCGCTCCTACGAGCAGTACTTC	CASSEGVAGRSYEQYF
.	.	TRBV15	TRBJ2-1	TGTGCCACCAGCAGACGGACGGCAGGCAATGAGCAGTTCTTC	CATSRRTAGNEQFF
.	once	TRBV12-3/TRBV12-4	TRBJ1-1	TGTGCCAGCGGCAGCGCGAACACTGAAGCTTTCTTT	CASGSANTEAFF
TRBD2	.	TRBV7-6	TRBJ2-1	TGTGCCAGCAGCTTAGGTCTTTGGCGGGAGGAACGCAATGAGCAGTTCTTC	CASSLGLWREERNEQFF
.	few	TRBV4-2	TRBJ1-2	TGTGCCAGCAGCCAAGTTATAACAGAGTATGGCTACACCTTC	CASSQVITEYGYTF
.	.	TRBV9	TRBJ2-7	TGTGCCAGCAGCGTAGGCCCCAGGGCCTACGAGCAGTACTTC	CASSVGPRAYEQYF
.	.	TRBV30	TRBJ2-7	TGTGCCTGGATAGGGCAGGAAAGCTCCTACGAGCAGTACTTC	CAWIGQESSYEQYF